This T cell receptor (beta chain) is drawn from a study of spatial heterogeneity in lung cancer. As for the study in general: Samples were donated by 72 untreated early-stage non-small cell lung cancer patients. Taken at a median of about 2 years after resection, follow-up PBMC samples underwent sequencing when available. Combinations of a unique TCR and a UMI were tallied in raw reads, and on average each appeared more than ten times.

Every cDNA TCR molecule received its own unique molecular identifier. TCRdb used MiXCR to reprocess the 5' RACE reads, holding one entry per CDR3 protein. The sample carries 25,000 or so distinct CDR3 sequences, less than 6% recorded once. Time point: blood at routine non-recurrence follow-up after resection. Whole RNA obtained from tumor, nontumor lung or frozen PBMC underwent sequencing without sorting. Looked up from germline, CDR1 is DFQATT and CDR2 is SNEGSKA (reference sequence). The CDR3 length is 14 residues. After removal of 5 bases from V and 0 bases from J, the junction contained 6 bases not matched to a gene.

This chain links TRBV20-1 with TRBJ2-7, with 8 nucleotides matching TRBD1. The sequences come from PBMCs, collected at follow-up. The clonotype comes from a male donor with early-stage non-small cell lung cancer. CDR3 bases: TGCAGTGCTCTCGGACAGGGAGGCTCCTACGAGCAGTACTTC. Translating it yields CSALGQGGSYEQYF.